This T cell receptor (beta chain) was observed in a study of blood T cell repertoires in COVID-19. Assay: immunoSEQ multiplex PCR; the TCRdb copy retains only in-frame clones and omits some. The sample has 150,000 or so clones, around 93% seen once; the top ten hold nearly 5%. This CDR3 comprises 16 residues. The germline gives CDR1 SGHTA, CDR2 FQGNSA. The J segment lost 3 bases and the V segment lost 3 bases, leaving 7 bases of the junction unmatched. The chain employs TRBV7-2 and TRBJ2-3; 9 nucleotides agree with TRBD2. Source material: peripheral blood. The receptor was isolated from a young man with COVID-19, enrolled during active disease. The CDR3 nucleotides are TGTGCCAGCAGCTTCATAGCGGGAGTAACAACAGATACGCAGTATTTT. Its protein product is CASSFIAGVTTDTQYF.